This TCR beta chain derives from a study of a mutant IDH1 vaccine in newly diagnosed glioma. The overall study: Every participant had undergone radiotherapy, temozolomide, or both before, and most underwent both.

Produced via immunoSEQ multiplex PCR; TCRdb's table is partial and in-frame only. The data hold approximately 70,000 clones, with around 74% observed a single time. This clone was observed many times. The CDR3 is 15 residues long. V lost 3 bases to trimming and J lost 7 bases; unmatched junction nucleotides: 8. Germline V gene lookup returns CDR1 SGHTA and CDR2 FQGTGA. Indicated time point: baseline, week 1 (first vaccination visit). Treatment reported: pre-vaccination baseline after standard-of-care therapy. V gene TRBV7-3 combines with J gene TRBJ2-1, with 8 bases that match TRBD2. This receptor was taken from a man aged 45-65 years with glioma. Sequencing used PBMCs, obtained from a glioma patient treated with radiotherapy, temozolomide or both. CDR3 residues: CASSLYSGGPNEQFF. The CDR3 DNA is TGTGCCAGCAGCTTGTACAGCGGGGGACCAAATGAGCAGTTCTTC. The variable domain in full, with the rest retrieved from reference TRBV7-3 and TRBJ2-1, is GAGVSQTPSNKVTEKGKYVELRCDPISGHTALYWYRQSLGQGPEFLIYFQGTGAADDSGLPNDRFFAVRPEGSVSTLKIQRTERGDSAVYLCASSLYSGGPNEQFFGPGTRLTVL.